This TCR beta chain was profiled in a study of lymphopenia after photon versus proton radiotherapy. Study observations and caveats: Under photons, naive T cells and diversity fell while effector/memory populations rose. After lymphocyte nadir, photon-treated repertoires showed oligoclonal expansion, especially CD8+ Temra. Better survival with proton therapy was suggested as possible, not demonstrated.

The CDR3 covers 13 residues. The germline V gene has CDR1 SQVTM and CDR2 ANQGSEA. Data came from immunoSEQ multiplex PCR; TCRdb stores just in-frame clones and leaves some out. The data hold roughly 57,000 clones, with around 82% observed a single time. This clone has just one count. Antigen: not known. Sequenced material: peripheral blood, taken from a patient treated with photon-based radiotherapy. The TCR comes from a man over 45 with gastric cancer. V and J are TRBV29-1 and TRBJ2-5; D gene ambiguous. This CDR3 is CMYRASNGETQYF. For the CDR3, the DNA is TGCATGTACCGGGCCTCCAATGGAGAGACCCAGTACTTC.